A selection of T cell receptor beta chains follows, all from one sample in a study of CD8+CD57+ T cells in acquired aplastic anemia. TCRdb called the reads again in MiXCR, with one record for every CDR3 protein. The sample shows 200,000 to 250,000 distinct CDR3 sequences, 34% of them seen only once. Sequenced input: sorted CD4+, CD8+, or CD8+CD57+ T cells (not recorded which) from PBMCs. These receptors all stem from a human donor in good health, serving as a control. Both conserved end residues are part of each CDR3. Clone size is stated in some rows and not others, as once, few, many or a class when expanded.

abundance	v_gene	j_gene	CDR3aa
few	TRBV5-1	TRBJ2-1	CASRDSLQTEQFF
few	TRBV12-5	TRBJ2-2	CASGRVRDTGELFF
many	TRBV20-1	TRBJ2-3	CSVLEERSDTQYF
many	TRBV19	TRBJ1-1	CASSIAFGRLEAFF
.	TRBV11-1	TRBJ2-2	CASSPPRRTTRFGELFF
few	TRBV25-1	TRBJ2-1	CASSPLDYNEQFF
many	TRBV6-1	TRBJ1-2	CASRELYGYTF
many	TRBV5-8	TRBJ2-5	CASSPGTGGKETQYF
.	TRBV10-3	TRBJ2-7	CAISVGGWIYEQYF
many	TRBV20-1	TRBJ2-5	CSARDSFLAQETQYF
.	TRBV19	TRBJ2-1	CASSIGTSRSNEQFF
.	TRBV4-1	TRBJ1-4	CASRGRTNEKLFF
many	TRBV20-1	TRBJ2-7	CSAIGQYPSGYEQYF
many	TRBV2	TRBJ1-2	CASSEVRTANYGYTF
many	TRBV19	TRBJ1-5	CASKRQQSSNQPQHF
many	TRBV5-1	TRBJ2-5	CASSSQETQYF
.	TRBV15	TRBJ1-1	CASSARQGLNIEAFF
.	TRBV12-3/TRBV12-4	TRBJ1-1	CASSPQRQANTEAFF
many	TRBV20-1	TRBJ2-1	CSAGRAAGEQFF
many	TRBV2	TRBJ1-6	CASERDWGSPLHF
.	TRBV2	TRBJ2-2	CASSPKQWSGELFF
.	TRBV15	TRBJ2-7	CATSRVLGRSYEQYF
many	TRBV5-1	TRBJ2-5	CASSRVRAAGGGETQYF
many	TRBV29-1	TRBJ2-1	CSGYLDNEQFF
.	TRBV10-3	TRBJ1-5	CASRDLSGNQPQHF
.	TRBV7-6	TRBJ2-1	CASKSGSSYNEQFF
many	TRBV7-2	TRBJ2-1	CASSYRGAYNEQFF
many	TRBV20-1	TRBJ2-3	CSARGYYHTDTQYF
few	TRBV2	TRBJ2-2	CASMGTANTGELFF
.	TRBV5-1	TRBJ1-1	CASSMGPLTGEAFF
few	TRBV27	TRBJ2-5	CASSLIPAVETQYF
.	TRBV7-8	TRBJ2-1	CASRPRGGFEQFF
.	TRBV2	TRBJ2-3	CASGRRGTDTQYF
few	TRBV19	TRBJ2-3	CASSLRTAPDTQYF
few	TRBV12-3/TRBV12-4	TRBJ1-1	CASRSSGRGNTEAFF
many	TRBV24-1	TRBJ2-1	CATSALQGYNEQFF
few	TRBV6-1	TRBJ2-3	CASSGRGSGADTQYF
.	TRBV7-9	TRBJ2-1	CASSSELAANYNEQFF
few	TRBV5-1	TRBJ2-1	CASSFSSPTYNEQFF
few	TRBV12-3/TRBV12-4	TRBJ2-5	CASSRTRLAGQETQYF
.	TRBV6-5	TRBJ1-5	CASSYGFGQPNQPQHF
.	TRBV30	TRBJ2-1	CAWSDLGQGTGNEQFF
.	TRBV19	TRBJ1-4	CASRRGQEKLFF
once	TRBV7-8	TRBJ2-7	CASSLFAGGEQYF
many	TRBV7-8	TRBJ1-1	CASSRGQAGWDTEAFF
few	TRBV27	TRBJ2-1	CASSYGTRGTYNEQFF
.	TRBV11-1	TRBJ1-6	CASSADRSSPLHF
.	TRBV15	TRBJ2-7	CAASSPTAGSYEQYF
many	TRBV19	TRBJ1-2	CASSIFGGYYGYTF
.	TRBV19	TRBJ2-7	CALLRMGYEQYF
many	TRBV5-1	TRBJ2-7	CASSPGGRGEVDEQYF
many	TRBV20-1	TRBJ2-5	CSARGGQGKETQYF
.	TRBV10-3	TRBJ2-3	CAISENRANNEQYF